The rows below give T cell receptor beta chains drawn from one sample of a study of cytomegalovirus exposure and HLA in healthy donors. TCRdb keeps only in-frame clones here, not all; method: immunoSEQ multiplex PCR. The sample consists of 150,000 to 200,000 clones, 84% of them appearing once. The source material was PBMCs. The receptors derive from a man aged 18 to 35 in good health and CMV-seronegative. Both conserved end residues are part of each CDR3. A D gene is named only where the DNA matches it firmly. The size field is filled for only some rows; it gives once, few, many or a size class.

size	D	J	V	DNA	CDR3
.	TRBD1	TRBJ2-7	TRBV5-5	TGTGCCAGCAGCCTCACCCGACAGGGGGTTTACGAGCAGTACTTC	CASSLTRQGVYEQYF
.	TRBD1	TRBJ1-5	TRBV27	TGTGCCAGCAGTTGGGACAGTCTTAGCAATCAGCCCCAGCATTTT	CASSWDSLSNQPQHF
.	.	TRBJ1-4	TRBV6-6	TGTGCCAGCAGGAACAGGGCAACTAATGAAAAACTGTTTTTT	CASRNRATNEKLFF
.	TRBD1	TRBJ1-1	TRBV27	TGTGCCAGCAGTTGGGGGACAGATAACACTGAAGCTTTCTTT	CASSWGTDNTEAFF
.	TRBD2	TRBJ2-1	TRBV6-1	TGTGCCAGCAGGGGGTTTAGCGGGAGGGTCAATGAGCAGTTCTTC	CASRGFSGRVNEQFF
.	.	TRBJ1-3	TRBV7-6	TGTGCCAGCAGCTTAACCCGGGGAAGCTCTGGAAACACCATATATTTT	CASSLTRGSSGNTIYF
.	TRBD2	TRBJ2-3	TRBV7-9	TGTGCCAGCAGCTTATTGTCTGCGGGAGTAGGGACAGATACGCAGTATTTT	CASSLLSAGVGTDTQYF
.	.	TRBJ2-7	TRBV19	TGTGCCAGTAGTACCGGGTCCACCCGGAACGAGCAGTACTTC	CASSTGSTRNEQYF
.	TRBD2	TRBJ2-3	TRBV7-7	TGTGCTAGCCGTAATAGCGGGGTCAGCACAGATACGCAGTATTTT	CASRNSGVSTDTQYF
.	TRBD1	TRBJ1-2	TRBV4-2	TGTGCCAGCAGCCAAGACGGCGACAGGGGAATGGAAGGCTACACCTTC	CASSQDGDRGMEGYTF
.	TRBD2	TRBJ2-3	TRBV27	TGTGCCAGCAGGCCTGCTCCGGGACTAGCGGGAGGATTTCCTGTTGGGGATACGCAGTATTTT	CASRPAPGLAGGFPVGDTQYF
.	.	TRBJ2-4	TRBV6-1	TGTGCCAGCACCATGGACAGAAACATTCAGTACTTC	CASTMDRNIQYF
.	.	TRBJ1-6	TRBV6-5	TGTGCCAGCAGCCAGGGGAATTCACCCCTCCACTTT	CASSQGNSPLHF
few	TRBD1	TRBJ2-3	TRBV5-5	TGTGCCAGCAGCCGCCTCCACCGGGACAGGGTATCCACAGATACGCAGTATTTT	CASSRLHRDRVSTDTQYF
.	TRBD2	TRBJ2-7	TRBV27	TGTGCCAGCAGTTTTGCGGGAGTCGACTACGAGCAGTACTTC	CASSFAGVDYEQYF
.	.	TRBJ2-7	TRBV6-1	TGTGCCAGCAGTGCACAGATGAGCGAGCAGTACTTC	CASSAQMSEQYF